This TCR beta chain derives from a study of siplizumab effects on memory and regulatory T cells. Regarding the study as a whole: The study found that mappable alloreactive CD4+ clones averaged around 69% Treg-derived with siplizumab and under 35% in controls.

Trimming stripped 1 base from V and 1 base from J, with 11 bases between. Per the germline V gene, CDR1 is LNHDA and CDR2 is SQIVND (reference sequence). There are 16 residues in the CDR3. Profiled with immunoSEQ multiplex PCR; TCRdb holds only in-frame clones, not every one. Of around 45,000 clones in the sample, about 88% were seen once. In this sample, this clone turned up a few times. What it binds is not known. J is TRBJ1-5 and V is TRBV19; D remains unclear. The receptor was derived from a human donor in good health. The sequenced sample was naive CD8+ T cells sorted from blood. Here the CDR3 reads CASSIGQWRSNQPQHF. DNA of the CDR3: TGTGCCAGTAGTATAGGCCAGTGGAGGAGCAATCAGCCCCAGCATTTT.